The sequence of this T cell receptor (beta chain) was determined in a study of blood T cell repertoires in COVID-19. Across the whole study: Researchers got acute and convalescent COVID-19 samples from the United States, Italy and Spain. In each case, the material was cDNA or gDNA derived from T cells, B-cell-depleted T cells, or PBMCs.

V was cut by 8 bases and J by 7 bases, with 20 bases left in between. The CDR3 extends over 14 amino acids. CDR1 is MNHEY, CDR2 SVGAGI, per germline. Seattle's cohort entered during active infection and was followed longitudinally. In the original analysis: Counts of nucleated cells, estimated from reference gene primer amplification, were obtained. Repertoires were generated with immunoSEQ multiplex PCR, while TCRdb's copy carries only in-frame clones and drops some. V, J and clone size are taken as reported in that table, and D and trimming were inferred from the DNA itself. The sample carries about 87,000 clones, 80% to 95% recorded once.

This chain connects TRBV6-5 to TRBJ1-2; D possibly corresponds to TRBD1 (6 bases). The TCR was taken from a man aged 18-30 years with COVID-19, enrolled during active disease. The sequencing sample was made of peripheral blood. CDR3 coding DNA: TGTGCCAGCTCTCATTCCGACAGGTTGCGTGGCTACACCTTC. It yields the protein CASSHSDRLRGYTF.